The 25 T cell receptor beta chains presented below share a single source sample, sequenced in a study of T-cell reconstitution after alpha-beta-depleted transplantation in children. Preparing the TCRbeta library involved the use of unique molecular identifiers. One entry per CDR3 protein results from TCRdb running MiXCR on the PCR reads. In the table there are fewer than 500,000 distinct CDR3 sequences, roughly 43% of which are singletons. Sequenced material: PBMCs, taken before TCRalphabeta/CD19-depleted stem cell transplant. Receptor source: a girl aged 2 to 10 with aplastic anemia, due to receive a stem cell transplant.

The table lists this clonotype with a few counts. The chain is built from TRBV7-2 and TRBJ2-3; the match to TRBD2 covers 10 bases. V shed 4 bases, J shed 2 bases, and the junction held 9 bases outside the gene matches. The CDR3 is 17 amino acids. Germline V lookup: CDR1 SGHTA, CDR2 FQGNSA. The CDR3 spells CASSSPGTSASTDTQYF. CDR3 coding DNA: TGTGCCAGCAGCTCCCCCGGGACTAGCGCTTCCACAGATACGCAGTATTTT.

At least ten counts were recorded for this clonotype. The V gene is TRBV5-1, the J gene TRBJ1-1, with 8 bases fitting TRBD1. Unmatched junction bases numbered 7, after V lost 5 bases and J lost 4 bases. The CDR3 totals 14 residues. Germline CDR1 reads SGHRS; CDR2 reads YFSETQ. The CDR3 loop is CASRPGQGTTEAFF. The CDR3 DNA is TGCGCCAGCAGACCCGGACAGGGTACCACTGAAGCTTTCTTT. The complete variable domain, with remaining parts taken from reference TRBV5-1 and TRBJ1-1, reads KAGVTQTPRYLIKTRGQQVTLSCSPISGHRSVSWYQQTPGQGLQFLFEYFSETQRNKGNFPGRFSGRQFSNSRSEMNVSTLELGDSALYLCASRPGQGTTEAFFGQGTRLTVV.

In this sample, this clonotype turned up many times. The chain couples TRBV12-3 or TRBV12-4 to TRBJ1-3; no clear D. Between the trimmed V and J ends, which lost 1 base and 2 bases, there was a span of 6 bases. The CDR3 contains 14 residues. The CDR3 protein is CASSLGAAGNTIYF. The DNA of the CDR3 is TGTGCCAGCAGTTTAGGGGCAGCTGGAAACACCATATATTTT.

In this sample, this clonotype turned up many times. The rearrangement links TRBV2 to TRBJ2-1; the D gene is possibly TRBD2 (6 bases). V was clipped by 7 bases and J by 0 bases, with 13 bases between them. The CDR3 runs to 15 residues. Per germline, CDR1 SNHLY and CDR2 FYNNEI. Here the CDR3 DNA reads TGTGCCAGCATGGATAGGCGGGACTCCTACAATGAGCAGTTCTTC. Protein: CASMDRRDSYNEQFF.

This chain's CDR3 is CASSLARIAGTSQETQYF. Written as DNA, the CDR3 is TGTGCCAGCAGCTTAGCGAGGATCGCAGGGACGAGCCAAGAGACCCAGTACTTC. V is TRBV7-2 and J is TRBJ2-5, with D perhaps TRBD1 or TRBD2 (5 bases each). The CDR3 sequence is 18 residues long. The V and J ends lost 0 bases and 1 base respectively, with 18 bases between them. Per the germline V gene, CDR1 is SGHTA and CDR2 is FQGNSA.

The V and J genes are TRBV5-1 and TRBJ2-1; D perhaps matches TRBD2 (5 bases). The CDR3 covers 15 residues. With 6 bases removed from V and 0 bases from J, the gap between germline ends came to 13 bases. CDR1 and CDR2 (germline): SGHRS, YFSETQ. In DNA form, the CDR3 reads TGCGCCAGCACCCCGGGATCTCCCTCCTACAATGAGCAGTTCTTC. This sequence encodes CASTPGSPSYNEQFF. Supplemented by reference TRBV5-1 and TRBJ2-1, the full variable domain reads KAGVTQTPRYLIKTRGQQVTLSCSPISGHRSVSWYQQTPGQGLQFLFEYFSETQRNKGNFPGRFSGRQFSNSRSEMNVSTLELGDSALYLCASTPGSPSYNEQFFGPGTRLTVL.

This clonotype was detected ten times or more. This chain uses TRBV20-1 with TRBJ2-4, with D unclear. The CDR3 covers 14 residues. CDR1 is DFQATT, CDR2 SNEGSKA, per germline (reference sequence). Trimming took 0 bases from V and 6 from J, leaving 12 bases between them. CDR3 coding DNA: TGCAGTGCTAGAGATCACAACAGTGGAAACATTCAGTACTTC. Its protein is CSARDHNSGNIQYF.

A few counts support this clonotype. CDR3 nucleotide sequence: TGCGCCAGCACAGCGGGAGGGTACAATGAGCAGTTCTTC. Its translation is CASTAGGYNEQFF. The V call is TRBV4-1, the J call TRBJ2-1; 10 bases align to TRBD2. Germline V gives CDR1 MGHRA, CDR2 YSYEKL. The trim removed 7 bases at V and 4 bases at J, leaving 1 base unmatched. The CDR3 consists of 13 residues.

This clonotype occurred many times. The chain links TRBV18 to TRBJ1-1, with D tentatively TRBD1 (6 bases). CDR1 is KGHSH and CDR2 is LQKENI in the germline V gene. This CDR3 contains 13 residues. The V and J ends lost 4 bases and 5 bases respectively, with 11 bases between them. CDR3 loop: CASSLGAGTEAFF. The CDR3 nucleotides are TGTGCCAGCTCACTGGGGGCCGGGACTGAAGCTTTCTTT.

As for this clonotype: Mismatch with germline at one junction end may stem from a read error. The chain uses TRBV7-2 and TRBJ2-1; D ambiguous. The CDR3 is made up of 11 amino acids. Germline CDR1 reads SGHTA; CDR2 reads FQGNSA. The CDR3 loop reads CAGSHFDEQFF. CDR3 bases: TGTGCCGGCAGCCACTTCGATGAGCAGTTCTTC.

The V call is TRBV5-6, the J call TRBJ1-5; TRBD1 is a possible D gene (6 bases). Trimming cost V 3 bases and J 5 bases, with 9 bases left between them. The CDR3 covers 13 residues. Per germline, CDR1 SGHDT and CDR2 YYEEEE. Here the CDR3 reads CASSSRTDQPQHF. The DNA of the CDR3 is TGTGCCAGCAGCTCGCGGACAGATCAGCCCCAGCATTTT.

In DNA form, the CDR3 reads TGTGCCAGCAGCCGCACAGGGGGCTGGACTGAAGCTTTCTTT. Translation: CASSRTGGWTEAFF. J is TRBJ1-1 and V is TRBV12-3 or TRBV12-4; TRBD1 matches at 9 bases. CDR3 size: 14 residues. Unmatched junction bases numbered 7, after V lost 6 bases and J lost 5 bases.

The V gene is TRBV19, the J gene TRBJ1-1; 8 bases map to TRBD1. Germline CDR1 reads LNHDA; CDR2 reads SQIVND (reference sequence). This CDR3 comprises 13 residues. The J segment lost 4 bases and the V segment lost 9 bases, leaving 7 bases of the junction unmatched. The CDR3 DNA reads as TGTGCCAGCCAGCCGGGGACAGGCACTGAAGCTTTCTTT. It encodes CASQPGTGTEAFF.

This clonotype occurred many times. CDR3 bases: TGCAGCGTTGAAGATCAAGGGGGCGAGGCCTACAATGAGCAGTTCTTC. Translation: CSVEDQGGEAYNEQFF. The chain employs TRBV29-1 and TRBJ2-1, with 7 bases identical to TRBD1. The V gene's germline CDR1 is SQVTM and CDR2 ANQGSEA. The CDR3 consists of 16 residues. Trimming took 0 bases from V and 2 from J; bases not matched to a gene: 7.

The J gene is TRBJ2-5, the V gene TRBV2, with TRBD1 matching over 12 bases. Germline CDR1 SNHLY, CDR2 FYNNEI. The CDR3 covers 16 residues. V lost 6 bases to trimming and J lost 4 bases; unmatched junction nucleotides: 9. The CDR3 DNA reads as TGTGCCAGCAGCCCCGGGACAGGGGGCGAAAGAGAGACCCAGTACTTC. Translation: CASSPGTGGERETQYF.

This clonotype has a count of ten or more. The chain is built from TRBV20-1 and TRBJ2-3; 8 bases align to TRBD2. Unmatched junction bases numbered 16, after V lost 0 bases and J lost 2 bases. The germline V gene has CDR1 DFQATT and CDR2 SNEGSKA (reference sequence). This CDR3 region has 19 residues. The chain's CDR3 is CSARDLWQREWGPTDTQYF. CDR3 coding DNA: TGCAGTGCTAGAGATCTCTGGCAGCGGGAGTGGGGCCCCACAGATACGCAGTATTTT.

The chain carries TRBV10-3 and TRBJ2-3, with no clear D. Germline CDR1 and CDR2: ENHRY and SYGVKD. The CDR3 loop spans 14 amino acids. V lost 6 bases to trimming and J lost 1 base, with 11 bases between them. CDR3 in amino acids: CAISATQRTDTQYF. For the CDR3, the DNA is TGTGCCATCAGCGCAACCCAACGCACAGATACGCAGTATTTT.

This sequence joins TRBV7-2 and TRBJ2-7; D possibly corresponds to TRBD2 (5 bases). Germline V gives CDR1 SGHTA, CDR2 FQGNSA. CDR3 size: 12 residues. V gave up 4 bases and J gave up 6 bases, with 10 bases separating them. Here the CDR3 DNA reads TGTGCCAGCAGCTCCTCTGAGGGCGAGCAGTACTTC. Translated: CASSSSEGEQYF.

V is TRBV20-1 and J is TRBJ1-5, with 8 bases matching TRBD1. The CDR3 is 17 amino acids. In germline, CDR1 is DFQATT, CDR2 SNEGSKA (reference sequence). With V trimmed by 0 bases and J by 7 bases, 14 bases remained unmatched. CDR3 protein: CSAREQGASPKGQPQHF. CDR3 nucleotide sequence: TGCAGTGCTAGAGAGCAGGGGGCAAGCCCGAAGGGGCAGCCCCAGCATTTT.

This clonotype was recorded at least ten times. V gene TRBV7-3 combines with J gene TRBJ2-6, with 10 nucleotides matching TRBD1. V lost 4 bases and J lost 3; bases outside the gene matches: 0. This CDR3 is built from 15 residues. Germline CDR1 is SGHTA and CDR2 is FQGTGA. CDR3 loop: CASSWTGGGANVLTF. CDR3 coding DNA: TGTGCCAGCAGCTGGACAGGGGGTGGGGCCAACGTCCTGACTTTC.

On this clonotype itself: A much larger clone lies a single base off, so this may be a read error. J is TRBJ2-2 and V is TRBV7-9; D ambiguous. Trimming cost V 1 base and J 5 bases, with 5 bases left between them. The CDR3 contains 13 residues. Germline values: CDR1 SEHNR, CDR2 FQNEAQ (reference sequence). The CDR3 sequence is CASSLVLTGELFF. The CDR3 DNA sequence: TGTGCCAGCAGCTTAGTTTTAACCGGGGAGCTGTTTTTT.

This clonotype appeared many times. The rearrangement joins TRBV4-1 to TRBJ1-5, with D unresolved. Trimming cost V 1 base and J 3 bases, with 13 bases left between them. The germline V gene has CDR1 MGHRA and CDR2 YSYEKL. The length of the CDR3 is 16 residues. CDR3 region: CASSQGRSTNNQPQHF. In DNA form, the CDR3 reads TGCGCCAGCAGCCAAGGCCGCAGTACTAACAATCAGCCCCAGCATTTT.

In this sample, this clonotype turned up once. The chain links TRBV13 to TRBJ2-5; TRBD2 matches 9 bases. V was clipped by 1 base and J by 9 bases; unmatched bases: 9. The CDR3 sequence is 15 residues long. The germline V gene encodes CDR1 PRHDT and CDR2 FYEKMQ (reference sequence). CDR3 nucleotides: TGTGCCAGCAGCTTAGAGCGCGGGAGGGCCAGTCCCCAGTACTTC. Its translation: CASSLERGRASPQYF.

The chain has TRBV29-1 and TRBJ2-4; a weak D match, TRBD1 (6 bases). Germline CDR1 reads SQVTM; CDR2 reads ANQGSEA. This CDR3 is 14 amino acids long. With 0 bases removed from V and 11 bases from J, the gap between germline ends came to 17 bases. The CDR3 bases are TGCAGCGTTGAAGATCCGGGACACCCGACTTTTCAGTACTTC. This sequence encodes CSVEDPGHPTFQYF.

The rearrangement uses TRBV29-1 and TRBJ2-5, with 7 bases lining up with TRBD1. CDR1 and CDR2 from the germline V gene are SQVTM and ANQGSEA. V shed 5 bases, J shed 4 bases, and the junction held 4 bases outside the gene matches. The CDR3 has 12 residues. CDR3 coding DNA: TGCAGCGTTTACAGGACAGGAGAGACCCAGTACTTC. It codes for CSVYRTGETQYF.